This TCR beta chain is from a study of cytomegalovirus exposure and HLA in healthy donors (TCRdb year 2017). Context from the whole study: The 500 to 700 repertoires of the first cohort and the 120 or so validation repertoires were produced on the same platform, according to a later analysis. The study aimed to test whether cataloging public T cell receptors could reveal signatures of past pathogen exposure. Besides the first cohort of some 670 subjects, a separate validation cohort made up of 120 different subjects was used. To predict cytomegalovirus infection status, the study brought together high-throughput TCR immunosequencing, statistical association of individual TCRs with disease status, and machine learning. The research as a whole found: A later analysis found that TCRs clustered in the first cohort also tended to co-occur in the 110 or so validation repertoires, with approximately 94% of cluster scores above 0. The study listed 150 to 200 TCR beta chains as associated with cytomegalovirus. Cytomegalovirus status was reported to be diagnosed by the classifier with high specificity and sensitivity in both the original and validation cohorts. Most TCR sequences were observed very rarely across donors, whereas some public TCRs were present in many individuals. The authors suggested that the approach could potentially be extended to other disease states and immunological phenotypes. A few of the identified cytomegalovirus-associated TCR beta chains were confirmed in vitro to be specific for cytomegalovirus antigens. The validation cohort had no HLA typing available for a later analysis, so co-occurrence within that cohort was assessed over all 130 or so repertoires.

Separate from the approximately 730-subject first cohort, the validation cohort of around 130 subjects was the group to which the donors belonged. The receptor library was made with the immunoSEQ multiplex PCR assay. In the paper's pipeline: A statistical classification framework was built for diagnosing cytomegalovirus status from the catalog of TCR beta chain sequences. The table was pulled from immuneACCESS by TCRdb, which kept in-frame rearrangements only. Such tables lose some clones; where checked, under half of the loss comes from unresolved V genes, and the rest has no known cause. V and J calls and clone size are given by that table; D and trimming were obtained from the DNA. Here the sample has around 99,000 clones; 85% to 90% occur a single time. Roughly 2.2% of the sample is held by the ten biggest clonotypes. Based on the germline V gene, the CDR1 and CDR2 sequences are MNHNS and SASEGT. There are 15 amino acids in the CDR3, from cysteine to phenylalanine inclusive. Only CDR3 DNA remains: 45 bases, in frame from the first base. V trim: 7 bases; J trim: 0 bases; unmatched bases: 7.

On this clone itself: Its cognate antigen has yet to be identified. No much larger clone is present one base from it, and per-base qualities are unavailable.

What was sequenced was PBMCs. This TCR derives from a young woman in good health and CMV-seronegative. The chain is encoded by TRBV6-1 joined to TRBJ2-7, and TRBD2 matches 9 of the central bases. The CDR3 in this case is CASIKAGGSSYEQYF. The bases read TGTGCCAGCATCAAAGCGGGGGGCAGCTCCTACGAGCAGTACTTC.